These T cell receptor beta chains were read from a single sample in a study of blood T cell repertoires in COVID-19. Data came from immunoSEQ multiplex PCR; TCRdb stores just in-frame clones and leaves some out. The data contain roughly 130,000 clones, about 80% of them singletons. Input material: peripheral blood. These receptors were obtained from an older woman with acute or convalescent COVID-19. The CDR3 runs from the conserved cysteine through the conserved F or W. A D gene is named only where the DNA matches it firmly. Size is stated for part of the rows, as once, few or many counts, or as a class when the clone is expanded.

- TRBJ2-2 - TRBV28 TGTGCCAGCAGTTTGATCAGAAGCACCGGGGAGCTGTTTTTT CASSLIRSTGELFF
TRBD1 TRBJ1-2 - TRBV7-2 TGTGCCAGCAGCGGGACAGGGAAGGGTGGCTACACCTTC CASSGTGKGGYTF
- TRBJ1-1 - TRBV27 TGTGCCAGCAGTTTAAAGATAGTCACTGAAGCTTTCTTT CASSLKIVTEAFF
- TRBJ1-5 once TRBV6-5 TGTGCCAGTGCGGTGGGGGGTTCGGGCCAGCCCCAGCATTTT CASAVGGSGQPQHF
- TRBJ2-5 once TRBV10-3 TGTGCCATCAGTGCTAGTCAAGAGACCCAGTACTTC CAISASQETQYF
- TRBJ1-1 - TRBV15 TGTGCCACCAGCAGAAGTCGAGGGTTCACTGAAGCTTTCTTT CATSRSRGFTEAFF
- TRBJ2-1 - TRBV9 TGTGCCAGCAGCGTATCCAGGCTGGACAGTGAGCAGTTCTTC CASSVSRLDSEQFF
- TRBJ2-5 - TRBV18 TGTGCCAGCTCACCAGGTCCCGGGCAGGGGCCAGAGACCCAGTACTTC CASSPGPGQGPETQYF
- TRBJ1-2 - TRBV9 TGTGCCAGCAGCGCAGCCAGGGGCGAGGTTGGCTACACCTTC CASSAARGEVGYTF
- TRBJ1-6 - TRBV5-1 TGCGCCAGCAGCTTGGTCCGGGGGGCTCTTAATTCACCCCTCCACTTT CASSLVRGALNSPLHF
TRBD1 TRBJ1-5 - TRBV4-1 TGCGCCAGCAGCCTTGACAGGGTAAATCAGCCCCAGCATTTT CASSLDRVNQPQHF
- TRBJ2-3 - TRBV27 TGTGCCAGCAGTTTATCCCGCGTGAATACGCAGTATTTT CASSLSRVNTQYF
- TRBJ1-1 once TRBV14 TGTGCCAGCAGCCTATCTCAGGTGACTGAAGCTTTCTTT CASSLSQVTEAFF
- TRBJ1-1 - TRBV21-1 TGTGCCAGCAGCAAAAAGGGGAAGGGGAGGTTGGGCACTGAAGCTTTCTTT CASSKKGKGRLGTEAFF
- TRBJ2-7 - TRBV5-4 TGTGCCAGCAGGTCGGACAGTTGGCCCTACGAGCAGTACTTC CASRSDSWPYEQYF
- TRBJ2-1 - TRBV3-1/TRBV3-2 TGTGCCAGCAGCCAAGATTCCCCGGCAGGGCTCTACAATGAGCAGTTCTTC CASSQDSPAGLYNEQFF
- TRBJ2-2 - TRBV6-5 TGTGCCAGCAGTCTCGCCGGGAATCAAGCCGGGGAGCTGTTTTTT CASSLAGNQAGELFF
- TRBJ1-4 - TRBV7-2 TGTGCCAGCAGCATCAGACAGGCCGCAACTAATGAAAAACTGTTTTTT CASSIRQAATNEKLFF
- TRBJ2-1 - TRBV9 TGTGCCAGCAGCGTAGTAGGTTCGGGGGTCTACAATGAGCAGTTCTTC CASSVVGSGVYNEQFF
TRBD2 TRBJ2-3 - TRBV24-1 TGTGCCACCAGTGATTTAAGGCGGGGGGGCACAGATACGCAGTATTTT CATSDLRRGGTDTQYF
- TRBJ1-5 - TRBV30 TGTGCCTGGACAGAAGATAGCAATCAGCCCCAGCATTTT CAWTEDSNQPQHF
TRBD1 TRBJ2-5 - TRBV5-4 TGTGCCAGCAGCTTACAGGGGAGCCAAGAGACCCAGTACTTC CASSLQGSQETQYF
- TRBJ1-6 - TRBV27 TGTGCCAGCAAGTCAGAGGATTCACCCCTCCACTTT CASKSEDSPLHF
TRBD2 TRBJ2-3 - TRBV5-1 TGCGCCAGCACCCTAGCGGGGGTATACACAGATACGCAGTATTTT CASTLAGVYTDTQYF
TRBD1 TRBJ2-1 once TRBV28 TGTGCCAGCACCTCCCCCGGGACAGGGCGCGATGAGCAGTTCTTC CASTSPGTGRDEQFF
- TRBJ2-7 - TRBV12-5 TGTGCTAGCCAGCGGGTCTTCGAGCAGTACTTC CASQRVFEQYF
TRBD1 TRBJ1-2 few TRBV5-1 TGCGCCAGCAGTTGGGACAGTCTCTATGGCTACACCTTC CASSWDSLYGYTF
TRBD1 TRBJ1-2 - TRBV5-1 TGCGCCAGCAGCTTGGGGACAGGGAAAGACCATGGCTACACCTTC CASSLGTGKDHGYTF
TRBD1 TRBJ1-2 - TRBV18 TGTGCCAGCTCACCACCGGGACAGGGTGGCTACACCTTC CASSPPGQGGYTF
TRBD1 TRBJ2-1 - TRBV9 TGTGCCAGCAGCGCACCCGGGACAGGGGCCAATGAGCAGTTCTTC CASSAPGTGANEQFF
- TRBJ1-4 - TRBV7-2 TGTGCCAGCAGCCCTCGGTTGGATGAAAAACTGTTTTTT CASSPRLDEKLFF
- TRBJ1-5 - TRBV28 TGTGCCAGCGGGGCAGGGAATCAGCCCCAGCATTTT CASGAGNQPQHF
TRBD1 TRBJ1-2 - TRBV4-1 TGCGCCAGCAGCGAAAGGACAGGGGGTAACTATGGCTACACCTTC CASSERTGGNYGYTF